Listed below are T cell receptor beta chains from one sample, sequenced in a study of T cell responses to AZD1222 COVID-19 vaccine. Produced via immunoSEQ multiplex PCR; TCRdb's table is partial and in-frame only. The sample carries 130,000 or so clones, 80% to 95% recorded once. Material: peripheral blood, obtained 28 days after the second AZD1222 dose. The source is an adult who received the AZD1222 COVID-19 vaccine. CDR3s include the opening cysteine and the closing phenylalanine or tryptophan. Each record gives: D gene, J gene, clone size, V gene, CDR3 protein, CDR3 DNA. D genes are given only for firm matches. Part of the rows lack a size; the others show once, few, many or a class for expanded clones.

TRBD2 | TRBJ2-3 | NA | TRBV18 | CASSPQTSGVADTQYF | TGTGCCAGCTCACCTCAGACTAGCGGGGTCGCAGATACGCAGTATTTT
TRBD2 | TRBJ2-1 | once | TRBV3-1/TRBV3-2 | CASSRTSFSGVGEQFF | TGTGCCAGCAGCCGGACTAGTTTTTCCGGAGTGGGTGAGCAGTTCTTC
NA | TRBJ1-1 | NA | TRBV18 | CASSPRAGADTEAFF | TGTGCCAGCTCACCACGGGCCGGGGCGGACACTGAAGCTTTCTTT
TRBD1 | TRBJ1-5 | NA | TRBV18 | CASSPFDRGNQPQHF | TGTGCCAGCTCACCATTCGACAGGGGCAATCAGCCCCAGCATTTT
TRBD1 | TRBJ1-4 | NA | TRBV5-1 | CANTQGPKTNEKLFF | TGCGCCAACACACAGGGGCCAAAAACTAATGAAAAACTGTTTTTT
TRBD1 | TRBJ1-3 | NA | TRBV19 | CASSVPGQGTGNTIYF | TGTGCCAGTAGTGTACCCGGACAGGGGACTGGAAACACCATATATTTT
NA | TRBJ1-2 | once | TRBV10-3 | CAISESGGVNYGYTF | TGTGCCATCAGTGAGTCGGGAGGGGTAAACTATGGCTACACCTTC
TRBD1 | TRBJ2-1 | NA | TRBV4-3 | CASSQEGPYGTGFYNEQFF | TGCGCCAGCAGCCAAGAAGGGCCCTACGGGACAGGGTTCTACAATGAGCAGTTCTTC
NA | TRBJ1-2 | NA | TRBV7-2 | CASSLGQVDGYTF | TGTGCCAGCAGCTTAGGACAGGTGGATGGCTACACCTTC
NA | TRBJ1-5 | NA | TRBV28 | CASSWGNQPQHF | TGTGCCAGCAGTTGGGGCAATCAGCCCCAGCATTTT
NA | TRBJ2-1 | NA | TRBV2 | CASRVGDYNEQFF | TGTGCCAGCAGAGTTGGGGATTACAATGAGCAGTTCTTC
NA | TRBJ2-3 | once | TRBV30 | CAWSGQGTQYF | TGTGCCTGGAGTGGTCAGGGGACGCAGTATTTT
NA | TRBJ1-1 | NA | TRBV27 | CASALLGSEAFF | TGTGCCAGCGCCCTCCTTGGTTCTGAAGCTTTCTTT
NA | TRBJ2-2 | NA | TRBV5-1 | CASSLVLGNTGELFF | TGCGCCAGCAGCTTGGTTTTAGGGAACACCGGGGAGCTGTTTTTT
NA | TRBJ2-3 | NA | TRBV4-1 | CASSQAGLDTQYF | TGCGCCAGCAGCCAAGCTGGGTTAGATACGCAGTATTTT
TRBD1 | TRBJ1-2 | NA | TRBV27 | CASSTRQGTNGYTF | TGTGCCAGCAGCACAAGACAGGGAACGAATGGCTACACCTTC
NA | TRBJ1-1 | NA | TRBV13 | CASSPDGGTEAFF | TGTGCCAGCAGCCCAGACGGGGGCACTGAAGCTTTCTTT
NA | TRBJ2-5 | once | TRBV7-3 | CASSLQEQETQYF | TGTGCCAGCAGCTTACAGGAGCAAGAGACCCAGTACTTC
NA | TRBJ1-1 | NA | TRBV5-1 | CASSLVAGLNTEAFF | TGCGCCAGCAGCTTGGTGGCAGGACTGAACACTGAAGCTTTCTTT
NA | TRBJ2-3 | NA | TRBV12-2 | CASRPLRNWDTQYF | TGTGCAAGTCGCCCCCTCCGGAACTGGGATACGCAGTATTTT
NA | TRBJ2-1 | NA | TRBV6-5 | CASRVSREYGNEQFF | TGTGCCAGCAGAGTATCTAGGGAGTATGGCAATGAGCAGTTCTTC
TRBD1 | TRBJ1-6 | NA | TRBV19 | CASRGDRDYSPLHF | TGTGCCAGTAGGGGGGACAGGGATTATTCACCCCTCCACTTT
TRBD1 | TRBJ2-3 | NA | TRBV11-3 | CASSFRTGTYTDTQYF | TGTGCCAGCAGCTTCAGGACAGGCACTTACACAGATACGCAGTATTTT
NA | TRBJ2-2 | NA | TRBV5-1 | CASSLAEKGGTGELFF | TGCGCCAGCAGCTTGGCCGAAAAGGGGGGCACCGGGGAGCTGTTTTTT
TRBD1 | TRBJ1-1 | NA | TRBV5-1 | CASSLQGAGDTEAFF | TGCGCCAGCAGCTTGCAGGGGGCAGGTGATACTGAAGCTTTCTTT
TRBD1 | TRBJ2-6 | NA | TRBV18 | CASSPLTDRAGANVLTF | TGTGCCAGCTCACCACTCACAGACAGGGCTGGGGCCAACGTCCTGACTTTC
NA | TRBJ1-5 | NA | TRBV3-1/TRBV3-2 | CASSQDLTENQPQHF | TGTGCCAGCAGCCAAGACTTAACAGAAAATCAGCCCCAGCATTTT
NA | TRBJ2-3 | once | TRBV5-4 | CASSPHGDTQYF | TGTGCCAGCAGCCCGCATGGAGATACGCAGTATTTT
NA | TRBJ1-1 | NA | TRBV15 | CATSRQRNTEAFF | TGTGCCACCAGTAGGCAGCGGAACACTGAAGCTTTCTTT
NA | TRBJ1-5 | once | TRBV2 | CASRRQAYSNQPQHF | TGTGCCAGCAGAAGACAGGCTTATAGCAATCAGCCCCAGCATTTT
TRBD2 | TRBJ2-1 | NA | TRBV7-8 | CASSPNLGLADNEQFF | TGTGCCAGCAGCCCAAACTTGGGACTAGCGGACAATGAGCAGTTCTTC
NA | TRBJ1-5 | NA | TRBV30 | CAWSRKGNQPQHF | TGTGCCTGGAGCCGAAAGGGCAATCAGCCCCAGCATTTT
TRBD2 | TRBJ2-1 | NA | TRBV6-5 | CASSYSSGGSYNEQFF | TGTGCCAGCAGTTACTCGAGCGGGGGGTCCTACAATGAGCAGTTCTTC
TRBD2 | TRBJ2-1 | NA | TRBV4-1 | CASSQGVALAGNNEQFF | TGCGCCAGCAGCCAGGGAGTTGCGCTAGCGGGAAACAATGAGCAGTTCTTC
NA | TRBJ1-2 | few | TRBV7-9 | CASSLPGRRGPNYGYTF | TGTGCCAGCAGCTTACCGGGACGCCGTGGCCCAAACTATGGCTACACCTTC
NA | TRBJ1-2 | NA | TRBV5-8 | CASSSYTNYGYTF | TGTGCCAGCAGCTCCTACACCAACTATGGCTACACCTTC
NA | TRBJ2-5 | NA | TRBV11-2 | CASRSRANQETQYF | TGTGCCAGCCGCAGCCGGGCCAATCAAGAGACCCAGTACTTC
NA | TRBJ2-5 | NA | TRBV30 | CAWSLGAYGETQYF | TGTGCCTGGAGTCTCGGGGCATACGGCGAGACCCAGTACTTC
TRBD1 | TRBJ2-7 | NA | TRBV2 | CASSDPTGGPYEQYF | TGTGCCAGCAGTGACCCGACAGGGGGCCCCTACGAGCAGTACTTC
NA | TRBJ1-1 | NA | TRBV29-1 | CSVGVRANTEAFF | TGCAGCGTTGGAGTCAGGGCGAACACTGAAGCTTTCTTT
NA | TRBJ1-1 | once | TRBV2 | CASSVGKGGQPNTEAFF | TGTGCCAGCAGTGTAGGAAAAGGAGGACAGCCAAACACTGAAGCTTTCTTT
NA | TRBJ2-7 | once | TRBV14 | CASSTQGYEQYF | TGTGCCAGCAGCACCCAGGGCTACGAGCAGTACTTC
NA | TRBJ1-2 | NA | TRBV7-9 | CASSLGTGLYGYTF | TGTGCCAGCAGCTTAGGAACAGGGCTCTATGGCTACACCTTC
NA | TRBJ2-7 | NA | TRBV2 | CASRQTPLLEQYF | TGTGCCAGCCGTCAGACACCGCTCCTCGAGCAGTACTTC
NA | TRBJ1-1 | NA | TRBV6-5 | CASSSGWNTEAFF | TGTGCCAGCAGTTCAGGGTGGAACACTGAAGCTTTCTTT